The subject of this entry is one TCR beta chain. There is no known antigen for this receptor. Qualities for individual bases were not recorded, and no much larger clone is one base off. This specimen comes from a study of blood T cell repertoires in COVID-19 (TCRdb year 2020). For the wider study: Collaborator samples came from the United States, Italy and Spain and covered acute and convalescent phases of COVID-19. The prospective study material was composed of cDNA or gDNA derived from T cells, B-cell-depleted T cells, or PBMCs. Deeply sampled blood TCRbeta repertoires from subjects exposed to, actively infected with, or recovered from COVID-19 were included in the dataset. The repertoires were released in a freely available public database intended as a resource for research on the immune response to SARS-CoV-2. The samples were drawn from two sources: the first 160 participants of the ongoing ImmuneRACE study, and 1,200 or so subjects contributed by 6 global collaborators. Nearly every sample came with metadata listing a de-identified subject ID, COVID-19 status, age in years and sex. Where available, HLA class I and class II types were obtained from metadata supplied by the sample provider rather than from assay-based typing. Study-wide findings and limitations: The quantity of clinical and demographic metadata differed by source and by participant and was supplied without curation.

TCRbeta CDR3 regions were amplified from genomic DNA by means of the immunoSEQ Assay, a bias-controlled multiplex PCR. Per the original workflow: The number of nucleated cells in each sample was estimated from the amplification of reference gene primers within the assay. To quantify the absolute abundance of each unique TCRbeta CDR3 rearrangement, sequence reads were collapsed and filtered. For each sample, productive Simpson clonality was calculated as the square root of Simpson's diversity index over productive rearrangements. TCRdb's version of the immuneACCESS table is confined to in-frame rearrangements and falls short of the full clone set. An unresolved V gene accounts for under half of the shortfall where checked; the remainder is of unknown origin. That table supplies the V and J calls and clone size; D and trimming were determined from the DNA. Here the sample has 150,000 to 200,000 clones; roughly 77% occur a single time. The top ten clonotypes cover around 16% of the sample.

Participants in the prospective study were enrolled through a virtual design, were aged roughly 18 to 100 years, and lived in fewer than 30 United States geographic areas. In the prospective study, participants were assigned to cohorts based on the clinical history participants reported in a screening survey and a study questionnaire. Mobile phlebotomists in the prospective study collected whole blood, serum and a nasopharyngeal or oropharyngeal swab from every participant. Over an approximately 2-month period, participants in the prospective study had the option of providing additional blood draws and questionnaires. Before DNA extraction, prospective study blood samples were shipped either frozen or at room temperature. CDR1 is given as SGHTA and CDR2 as FQGNSA, both from the germline V gene. Here V drops 5 bases and J drops 6 bases, and the junction holds 6 bases not matched to any gene. The CDR3 sequence holds 16 residues, the cysteine and phenylalanine included. The only DNA kept is the CDR3, 48 bases in frame from the first base.

The clonotype was recovered from a woman aged 45-59 years with acute COVID-19. The chain is encoded by TRBV7-2 joined to TRBJ2-1, with TRBD2 matching 14 junction bases. The material sequenced was PBMCs or T cells enriched from blood (not recorded which). CDR3 sequence: CASSPTGTSGGNEQFF. Read as DNA, the sequence is TGTGCCAGCAGCCCGACCGGGACTAGCGGGGGCAATGAGCAGTTCTTC.